These 9 T cell receptor beta chains were all obtained from the same sample, sequenced in a study of human T cells and chemical hapten exposure. Sample time point: patch test 3, about 24 weeks after DPC sensitization. Treatment meaning: therapeutic diphenylcyclopropenone sensitization with weekly scalp DPC. MiXCR, applied by TCRdb to the RACE reads, yields one record per CDR3 protein. The sample holds 190,000 or so distinct CDR3 sequences, about 25% seen once. The sample consisted of whole blood, taken in connection with sensitization to the hapten diphenylcyclopropenone (DPC). The receptors here all came from a woman between 40 and 55 years old with alopecia areata. Some clones in this sample may be carry-over from other donors' samples.

J is TRBJ1-2 and V is TRBV6-5; D unresolved. Germline V gene data show CDR1 as MNHEY and CDR2 as SVGAGI. The V and J ends lost 5 bases and 5 bases respectively, with 15 bases between them. The CDR3 runs to 14 residues. The CDR3 protein is CASSPQPPVYGYTF. As DNA, the CDR3 is TGTGCCAGCAGTCCCCAGCCCCCCGTTTATGGCTACACCTTC.

This sequence joins TRBV29-1 and TRBJ2-1; maybe TRBD1 (6 bases). Trimming pared 4 bases from V and 5 bases from J, leaving 12 bases between. The CDR3 contains 13 residues. Germline assignment: CDR1 SQVTM and CDR2 ANQGSEA. CDR3 loop: CSVVGQGHNEQFF. DNA for the CDR3: TGCAGCGTTGTGGGGCAGGGGCACAATGAGCAGTTCTTC.

This clonotype was seen many times. The rearrangement links TRBV29-1 to TRBJ1-2; D not resolved. V was trimmed by 6 bases and J by 4 bases, leaving 12 bases between them. The CDR3 has 12 residues. The germline CDR1 and CDR2 sequences are SQVTM and ANQGSEA. DNA of the CDR3: TGCAGCGTCGAGGACGGCACCTATGGCTACACCTTC. Its protein product is CSVEDGTYGYTF.

V is TRBV12-3 or TRBV12-4 and J is TRBJ1-6; the match to TRBD1 covers 9 bases. The junction had 11 bases not matched to a gene; V was cut back by 10 bases and J by 7 bases. The CDR3 contains 15 residues. CDR3 nucleotides: TGTGCCACAGGGGGGTCCGGGACAGGGAATTCACCCCTCCACTTT. It encodes CATGGSGTGNSPLHF.

Comment on this clonotype: Possible read error: a much larger clone is one base away. This chain uses TRBV14 with TRBJ2-1; D may match TRBD1 or TRBD2 (5 bases each). The germline V and J ends were trimmed by 1 base and 10 bases, with 20 bases remaining between them. The CDR3 is made up of 16 amino acids. Germline loops: CDR1 SGHDN, CDR2 FVKESK. The CDR3: CASSQACLASRQEQFF. In DNA, the CDR3 is TGTGCCAGCAGCCAAGCCTGTTTGGCTAGCAGACAGGAGCAGTTCTTC.

This clonotype was recorded a few times. The chain couples TRBV2 to TRBJ1-4; D is perhaps TRBD1 (5 bases). This CDR3 is built from 16 residues. The germline V and J ends were trimmed by 6 bases and 1 base, with 15 bases remaining between them. Germline loops: CDR1 SNHLY, CDR2 FYNNEI. The CDR3 sequence is CASRKYEGLTNEKLFF. The CDR3 coding sequence is TGTGCCAGCAGGAAATATGAGGGGCTAACTAATGAAAAACTGTTTTTT.

This clonotype was recorded at least ten times. The chain is built from TRBV5-6 and TRBJ1-5; D gene ambiguous. Germline V gene sequence: CDR1 SGHDT, CDR2 YYEEEE. Trimming left V 1 base short and J 2 bases short, with 10 bases between. The CDR3 consists of 15 residues. DNA for the CDR3: TGTGCCAGCAGCTTGTCGAGGACGGGCAATCAGCCCCAGCATTTT. It translates to CASSLSRTGNQPQHF. The whole variable domain, remainder taken from reference TRBV5-6 and TRBJ1-5, is DAGVTQSPTHLIKTRGQQVTLRCSPKSGHDTVSWYQQALGQGPQFIFQYYEEEERQRGNFPDRFSGHQFPNYSSELNVNALLLGDSALYLCASSLSRTGNQPQHFGDGTRLSIL.

V usage is TRBV6-5 and J usage is TRBJ2-7; 10 bases fit TRBD2. The germline gives CDR1 MNHEY, CDR2 SVGAGI. V dropped 5 bases and J dropped 4; count of bases not matched to a gene: 8. This CDR3 is 15 amino acids long. The CDR3 region has the DNA TGTGCCAGCAGTCCGGGACTAGCGAGACGATACGAGCAGTACTTC. Translated, it gives CASSPGLARRYEQYF.

The chain recombines TRBV21-1 with TRBJ2-6; the D call TRBD1 from the table was never checked on the DNA. TRBV21-1 is a documented pseudogene. The CDR3 is 23 residues long. The CDR3 sequence is CASSTTPDPNRTGYRSGANVLTF. CDR3 sequence (DNA): TGTGCCAGCAGCACAACACCAGACCCCAACAGGACAGGGTACCGCTCTGGGGCCAACGTCCTGACTTTC.